These 17 T cell receptor beta chains came from one sample sequenced in a study of blood T cell repertoires in COVID-19 (dated by TCRdb to about 2020). The library was built by means of the immunoSEQ multiplex PCR assay. Drawn from immuneACCESS, this table holds only the in-frame rearrangements with V and J called that TCRdb kept. Clones are partly lost; checked studies trace under half to an unresolved V gene and leave the rest unexplained. A total of about 260,000 clones appear in this sample, over 80% of them only once. The biggest ten clones account for roughly a tenth of the sample. Specimen: peripheral blood. The receptors come from a woman in her seventies with COVID-19, enrolled during active disease.

V usage is TRBV6-5 and J usage is TRBJ1-2; D perhaps matches TRBD1 (5 bases). With 8 bases removed from V and 5 bases from J, the gap between germline ends came to 15 bases. The germline V gene has CDR1 MNHEY and CDR2 SVGAGI. CDR3 length equals 13 residues. The CDR3 DNA follows: TGTGCCAGCTCTACGGGGGGGGTTTATGGCTACACCTTC. This sequence encodes CASSTGGVYGYTF.

The chain recombines TRBV24-1 with TRBJ2-7; TRBD1 aligns across 7 bases. The V segment lost 4 bases and the J segment 2 bases; nucleotides outside the gene matches: 7. Germline-derived CDR1 and CDR2 are KGHDR and SFDVKD. The CDR3 contains 15 residues. This chain's CDR3 is CATSDSGTATYEQYF. The CDR3 DNA reads TGTGCCACCAGTGACTCCGGGACAGCGACCTACGAGCAGTACTTC.

The rearrangement links TRBV6-5 to TRBJ1-1; TRBD1 matches 7 bases. V trimming: 3 bases; J trimming: 4 bases; junction bases outside the gene matches: 11. This CDR3 is built from 16 residues. Germline CDR1 MNHEY, CDR2 SVGAGI. The CDR3 coding sequence is TGTGCCAGCAGTTATAGTTTCGCGCCAGGGGGCACTGAAGCTTTCTTT. It specifies CASSYSFAPGGTEAFF.

The chain employs TRBV2 and TRBJ1-4, with 7 bases fitting TRBD1. CDR1 is SNHLY, CDR2 FYNNEI, per germline. This CDR3 spans 16 amino acids. After removal of 10 bases from V and 3 bases from J, the junction contained 14 bases not matched to a gene. CDR3 DNA sequence: TGTGCCACCGCCCCACAGGGGAGTTCACCTAATGAAAAACTGTTTTTT. Translation: CATAPQGSSPNEKLFF.

This clone was found once. This rearrangement joins TRBV3-1 (or the pseudogene TRBV3-2) to TRBJ1-2; D may be TRBD1 (5 bases). Germline CDR1 is LGHDT and CDR2 is YNNKEL (reference sequence). This CDR3 is 14 amino acids long. The V and J ends lost 1 base and 4 bases respectively, with 10 bases between them. The CDR3 sequence is CASSQGTGSYGYTF. The CDR3 bases are TGTGCCAGCAGCCAAGGCACAGGCTCCTATGGCTACACCTTC.

The chain employs TRBV19 and TRBJ1-2; 9 nucleotides agree with TRBD1. Germline CDR1 reads LNHDA; CDR2 reads SQIVND (reference sequence). V gave up 7 bases and J gave up 6 bases; unmatched junction bases: 6. This CDR3 is 13 amino acids long. CDR3 sequence (DNA): TGTGCCAGTACTCGGGACAGGGAGCATGGCTACACCTTC. Translating gives CASTRDREHGYTF. The full variable domain, with the rest looked up from reference TRBV19 and TRBJ1-2, is DGGITQSPKYLFRKEGQNVTLSCEQNLNHDAMYWYRQDPGQGLRLIYYSQIVNDFQKGDIAEGYSVSREKKESFPLTVTSAQKNPTAFYLCASTRDREHGYTFGSGTRLTVV.

The CDR3 nucleotides read TGTGCCAGCAGTTTAGCGGGCGGGTACGAGCAGTACTTC. Translated, it gives CASSLAGGYEQYF. This chain uses TRBV27 with TRBJ2-7, with a weak D call TRBD2 (5 bases). The CDR3 sequence is 13 residues long. The V gene lost 2 bases and the J gene lost 4 bases, with 9 bases spanning the gap. From germline, CDR1 is MNHEY and CDR2 SMNVEV (reference sequence).

The chain couples TRBV5-1 to TRBJ2-7; 12 bases match TRBD2. V lost 0 bases to trimming and J lost 3 bases; unmatched junction nucleotides: 1. The CDR3 extends over 15 amino acids. Germline assignment: CDR1 SGHRS and CDR2 YFSETQ. The CDR3 reads CASSLVTSGSYEQYF. The CDR3 DNA reads as TGCGCCAGCAGCTTGGTGACTAGCGGGAGCTACGAGCAGTACTTC.

This chain joins TRBV5-1 and TRBJ1-4; TRBD1 aligns across 9 bases. V shed 2 bases and J 8 bases; nucleotides not matched to a gene: 7. This CDR3 has 15 residues. Germline CDR1 and CDR2: SGHRS and YFSETQ. CDR3 DNA: TGCGCCAGCAGCTTATTACAGGGGGCAGGCGAAAAACTGTTTTTT. Translation gives CASSLLQGAGEKLFF. The full variable domain, rest sourced from reference TRBV5-1 and TRBJ1-4, is KAGVTQTPRYLIKTRGQQVTLSCSPISGHRSVSWYQQTPGQGLQFLFEYFSETQRNKGNFPGRFSGRQFSNSRSEMNVSTLELGDSALYLCASSLLQGAGEKLFFGSGTQLSVL.

The chain uses TRBV18 and TRBJ2-6, with TRBD1 identical over 10 bases. Germline CDR1 and CDR2: KGHSH and LQKENI. CDR3 length: 22 residues. The V and J ends lost 1 base and 1 base, in that order; junction bases with no gene match: 16. The DNA for the CDR3 is TGTGCCAGCTCACCACGAGGGAGGACAGGGGGGATCGTGTTTTCTGGGGCCAACGTCCTGACTTTC. It codes for CASSPRGRTGGIVFSGANVLTF.

J is TRBJ1-5 and V is TRBV6-5; perhaps TRBD1 as D (6 bases). This CDR3 is 14 amino acids long. The V gene's germline CDR1 is MNHEY and CDR2 SVGAGI. V was pared by 6 bases and J by 4 bases, with 13 bases between. DNA of the CDR3: TGTGCCAGCAGACCGGACAGCTATAATCAGCCCCAGCATTTT. Translating gives CASRPDSYNQPQHF.

The chain employs TRBV12-3 or TRBV12-4 and TRBJ1-2; D is unclear. Trimming pared 4 bases from V and 0 bases from J, leaving 6 bases between. The CDR3 length is 13 residues. CDR3 bases: TGTGCCAGCAGTTCGAGAGCTAACTATGGCTACACCTTC. Translation: CASSSRANYGYTF.

The V call is TRBV5-1, the J call TRBJ1-4, with 10 positions matching TRBD1. CDR3 length: 16 amino acids. Germline V CDR1 and CDR2: SGHRS, YFSETQ. Trimming cost V 0 bases and J 3 bases; bases outside gene matches: 2. CDR3 residues: CASSLGQGAANEKLFF. Written as DNA, the CDR3 is TGCGCCAGCAGCTTGGGACAGGGGGCCGCTAATGAAAAACTGTTTTTT.

Only a few counts were recorded for this clone. The chain has TRBV7-6 and TRBJ2-7; 10 nucleotides agree with TRBD2. Germline V gives CDR1 SGHVS, CDR2 FNYEAQ. V trimming: 2 bases; J trimming: 3 bases; junction bases outside the gene matches: 7. This CDR3 is built from 16 residues. CDR3 coding DNA: TGTGCCAGCAGCTTAAGGAGCGGGAGGGCAAACTACGAGCAGTACTTC. It specifies CASSLRSGRANYEQYF.

This clone was seen only once. This sequence joins TRBV28 and TRBJ1-2, with D uncertain. Looked up from germline, CDR1 is MDHEN and CDR2 is SYDVKM. This CDR3 spans 13 amino acids. V was shortened by 6 bases and J by 8 bases, with 16 bases between the two germline ends. The CDR3 DNA sequence: TGTGCCAGCAGCGCTGGACGGTGGGAGGGCTACACCTTC. It translates to CASSAGRWEGYTF.

The rearrangement uses TRBV14 and TRBJ2-7; possibly TRBD2 for D (7 bases). The V end lost 5 bases, the J end lost 5 bases, and 16 bases lay between the germline ends. From germline, CDR1 is SGHDN and CDR2 FVKESK. CDR3 length: 14 amino acids. The CDR3 DNA reads as TGTGCCAGCAGCGCTGGGGGCGGGAGCCACGAGCAGTACTTC. The encoded protein is CASSAGGGSHEQYF.

The gene calls are TRBV28 and TRBJ1-3; the D is unclear. The V end was cut by 7 bases, the J end by 1 base, with 14 bases between. The germline CDR1 and CDR2 sequences are MDHEN and SYDVKM. The CDR3 contains 15 residues. As DNA, the CDR3 is TGTGCCAGCAACCCCTCCGGGGAGTCTGGAAACACCATATATTTT. Its translation: CASNPSGESGNTIYF.